The source of this TCR beta chain is a study of shared clonotypes between healthy human individuals. Study-level points and caveats: The study generally estimated greater richness for naive than memory subsets. Clonotype sharing among donors was expected to depend on sequencing depth.

Concerning this clone itself: No antigen is known for it.

CDR1 and CDR2 from the germline V gene are SGHTA and FQGNSA. The CDR3 sequence is 13 residues long. V was pared by 6 bases and J by 6 bases, with 2 bases of the junction left unmatched. Sequencing used immunoSEQ multiplex PCR; TCRdb keeps in-frame clones, though not all of them. The repertoire holds about 2.4 million clones, with 90% to 95% as singletons. Each of the donors was a healthy adult who was HIV-negative and had not had a recent acute infection or vaccination. The chain joins TRBV7-2 to TRBJ1-5; 10 bases are shared with TRBD1. Sequencing was done on a sample of naive CD4+ T cells sorted from blood. Subset given: CD45RA+ positively selected. The clonotype was recovered from a man aged 18 to 35 in good health. In DNA form, the CDR3 reads TGTGCCAGCAGTTGGGACAGGGGTCAGCCCCAGCATTTT. Its protein product is CASSWDRGQPQHF.